Listed below are T cell receptor beta chains from one sample, sequenced in a study of response to subunit inactivated influenza vaccine. TCRdb passed the RT-PCR reads through MiXCR, listing each CDR3 protein once. Seen here are approximately 500,000 distinct CDR3 sequences, under 25% observed once, and the top ten hold 2.5% to 3%. These data were also filed under a second study, of T cells expressing NK-cell markers.

Sample: CD4+ T cells sorted from PBMCs, taken approximately 13 days after vaccination. The source is a man aged 50 or older who received an inactivated influenza vaccine. CDR3s include the opening cysteine and the closing phenylalanine or tryptophan. Each record gives: J gene, clone size, D gene, V gene, CDR3 protein, CDR3 DNA. A D gene is named only where the DNA matches it firmly. Some rows mark clone size as missing; the rest say once, few, many or name a class of expanded clone.

J: TRBJ2-5
size: few
D: TRBD2
V: TRBV5-1
CDR3: CASSSGSYSGRPQETQYF
DNA: TGCGCCAGCAGCTCCGGATCATATAGCGGGAGGCCCCAAGAGACCCAGTACTTC

J: TRBJ2-2
size: many
D: .
V: TRBV24-1
CDR3: CATSDPKGNTGELFF
DNA: TGTGCCACCAGTGACCCAAAGGGAAACACCGGGGAGCTGTTTTTT

J: TRBJ2-2
size: many
D: .
V: TRBV11-2
CDR3: CASSSMSSWGVLIGELFF
DNA: TGTGCCAGCAGCTCGATGTCCAGTTGGGGGGTTTTAATCGGGGAGCTGTTTTTT

J: TRBJ2-7
size: few
D: .
V: TRBV5-1
CDR3: CASSSQTGKFYEQYF
DNA: TGCGCCAGCAGCTCCCAGACAGGAAAATTCTACGAGCAGTACTTC

J: TRBJ2-3
size: .
D: .
V: TRBV29-1
CDR3: CSVEDGALARGADTQYF
DNA: TGCAGCGTTGAAGACGGGGCTCTAGCGAGGGGGGCAGATACGCAGTATTTT

J: TRBJ1-2
size: .
D: TRBD1
V: TRBV4-3
CDR3: CASSPQDRGNYGYTF
DNA: TGCGCCAGCAGCCCTCAAGACAGGGGAAACTATGGCTACACCTTC

J: TRBJ1-2
size: few
D: .
V: TRBV20-1
CDR3: CSAPRGSYGYTF
DNA: TGCAGTGCACCGAGGGGGAGCTATGGCTACACCTTC

J: TRBJ1-1
size: few
D: .
V: TRBV30
CDR3: CAWSGARTEAFF
DNA: TGTGCCTGGAGTGGGGCCCGCACTGAAGCTTTCTTT

J: TRBJ2-2
size: .
D: .
V: TRBV5-1
CDR3: CASSLVQATGELFF
DNA: TGCGCCAGCAGCCTAGTACAAGCCACCGGGGAGCTGTTTTTT

J: TRBJ1-1
size: .
D: .
V: TRBV7-8
CDR3: CASSPRAGAEAFF
DNA: TGTGCCAGCAGCCCTAGAGCGGGCGCTGAAGCTTTCTTT

J: TRBJ2-3
size: .
D: TRBD2
V: TRBV20-1
CDR3: CSASGRAASGGTDTQYF
DNA: TGCAGTGCTAGTGGAAGGGCAGCTAGCGGGGGGACAGATACGCAGTATTTT

J: TRBJ2-7
size: many
D: .
V: TRBV12-3/TRBV12-4
CDR3: CASSLGQGVYEQYF
DNA: TGTGCCAGCAGTTTGGGCCAGGGAGTCTACGAGCAGTACTTC

J: TRBJ1-1
size: .
D: .
V: TRBV6-2/TRBV6-3
CDR3: CASSTGRTGRGTEAFF
DNA: TGTGCCAGCAGCACCGGTAGAACAGGGAGGGGCACTGAAGCTTTCTTT

J: TRBJ2-5
size: .
D: TRBD1
V: TRBV5-1
CDR3: CASRLVGQGVETQYF
DNA: TGCGCCAGCAGGCTGGTGGGACAGGGCGTAGAGACCCAGTACTTC